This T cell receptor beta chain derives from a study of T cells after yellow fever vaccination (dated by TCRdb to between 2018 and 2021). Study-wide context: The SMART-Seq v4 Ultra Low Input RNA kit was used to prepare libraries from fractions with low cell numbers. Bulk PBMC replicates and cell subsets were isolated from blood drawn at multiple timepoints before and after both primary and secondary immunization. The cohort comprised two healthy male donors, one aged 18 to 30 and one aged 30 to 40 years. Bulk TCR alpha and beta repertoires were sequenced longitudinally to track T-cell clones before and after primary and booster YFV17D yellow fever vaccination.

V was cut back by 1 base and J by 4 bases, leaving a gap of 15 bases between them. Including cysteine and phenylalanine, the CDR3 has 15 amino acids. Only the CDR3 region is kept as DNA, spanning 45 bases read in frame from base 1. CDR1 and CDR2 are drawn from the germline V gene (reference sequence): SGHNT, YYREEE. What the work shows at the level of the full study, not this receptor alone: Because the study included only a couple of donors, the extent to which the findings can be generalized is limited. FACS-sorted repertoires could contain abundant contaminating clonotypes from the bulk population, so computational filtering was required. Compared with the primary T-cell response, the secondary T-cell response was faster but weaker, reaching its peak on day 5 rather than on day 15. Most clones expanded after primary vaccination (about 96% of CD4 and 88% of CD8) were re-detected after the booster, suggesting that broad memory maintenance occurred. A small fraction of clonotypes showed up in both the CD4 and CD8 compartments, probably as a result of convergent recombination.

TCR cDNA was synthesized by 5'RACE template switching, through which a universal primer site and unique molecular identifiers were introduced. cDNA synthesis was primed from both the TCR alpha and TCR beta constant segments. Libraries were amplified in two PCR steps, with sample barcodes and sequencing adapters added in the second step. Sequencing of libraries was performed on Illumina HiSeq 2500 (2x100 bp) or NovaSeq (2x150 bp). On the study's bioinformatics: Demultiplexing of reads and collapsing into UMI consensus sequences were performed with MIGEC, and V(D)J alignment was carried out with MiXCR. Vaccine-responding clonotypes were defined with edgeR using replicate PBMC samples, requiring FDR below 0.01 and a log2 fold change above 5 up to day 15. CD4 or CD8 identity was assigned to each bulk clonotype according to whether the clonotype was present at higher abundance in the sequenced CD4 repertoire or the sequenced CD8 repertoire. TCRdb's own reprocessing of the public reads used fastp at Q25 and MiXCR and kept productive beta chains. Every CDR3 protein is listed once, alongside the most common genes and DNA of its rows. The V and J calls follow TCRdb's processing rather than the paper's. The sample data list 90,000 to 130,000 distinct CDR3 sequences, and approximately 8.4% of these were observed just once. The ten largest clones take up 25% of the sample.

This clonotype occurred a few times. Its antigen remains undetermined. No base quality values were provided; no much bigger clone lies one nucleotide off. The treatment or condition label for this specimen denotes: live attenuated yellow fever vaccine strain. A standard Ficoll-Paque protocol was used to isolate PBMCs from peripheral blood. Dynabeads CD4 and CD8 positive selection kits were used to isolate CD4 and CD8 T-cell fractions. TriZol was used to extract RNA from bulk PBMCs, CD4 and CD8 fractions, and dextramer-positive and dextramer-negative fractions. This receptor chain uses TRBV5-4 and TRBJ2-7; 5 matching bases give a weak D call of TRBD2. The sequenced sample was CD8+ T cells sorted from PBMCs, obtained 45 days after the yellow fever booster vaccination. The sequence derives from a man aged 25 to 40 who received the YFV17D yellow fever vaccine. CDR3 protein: CASSLRERSIYEQYF. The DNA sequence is TGTGCCAGCAGCTTGAGGGAGCGGAGCATATACGAGCAGTACTTC.